A selection of T cell receptor beta chains follows, all from one sample in a study of shared clonotypes between healthy human individuals. Clones were read by immunoSEQ multiplex PCR, and TCRdb kept only the in-frame ones, dropping some. The table records roughly 2,500,000 clones, approximately 94% of them present only once. Material for sequencing was naive CD4+ T cells from PBMCs. All receptors derive from a man in his late teens or twenties in good health. Some clones in this sample may be carry-over from other donors' samples. Both conserved end residues are part of each CDR3. A D gene is named only where the DNA matches it firmly. Clone size is shown for a subset of rows, as once, few, many or a class of expanded clone.

v_call	d_call	j_call	clone_size	cdr3_nt	cdr3_aa
TRBV7-2	-	TRBJ1-4	-	TGTGCCAGCAGCTTGGGTATGGGGGGAACTAATGAAAAACTGTTTTTT	CASSLGMGGTNEKLFF
TRBV9	-	TRBJ1-1	few	TGTGCCAGCAGCCTCGATTGGTCAGGAGTGGCTTTCTTT	CASSLDWSGVAFF
TRBV18	-	TRBJ2-1	-	TGTGCCAGCTCAGGCTTGCGGGCGAACAATGAGCAGTTCTTC	CASSGLRANNEQFF
TRBV12-1	-	TRBJ2-5	-	TGTGCCAGCAGCCCGTGGCCGGACGACAGGTTCTTAGTGGAAGAGACCCAGTACTTC	CASSPWPDDRFLVEETQYF
TRBV5-4	TRBD2	TRBJ2-2	-	TGTGCCAGCAGGAAGCTAGCGGGAGGGAGTACGACCGGGGAGCTGTTTTTT	CASRKLAGGSTTGELFF
TRBV6-6	TRBD1	TRBJ1-2	-	TGTGCCACCCCGGGGGGACAGGGTACCGGCTACACCTTC	CATPGGQGTGYTF
TRBV30	-	TRBJ1-4	-	TGTGCCGGAAACGCCCGGCCCAGAACAAATGAAAAACTGTTTTTT	CAGNARPRTNEKLFF
TRBV19	-	TRBJ1-3	-	TGTGCCAGTAGTACAGGATACGTCTCTGGAAACACCATATATTTT	CASSTGYVSGNTIYF
TRBV18	-	TRBJ1-2	-	TGTGCCAGCTCACCACCAGGCGGGACAAGGGGCTATGGCTACACCTTC	CASSPPGGTRGYGYTF
TRBV18	-	TRBJ2-3	once	TGTGCCAGCTCACAGTCCGTCTCAGATACGCAGTATTTT	CASSQSVSDTQYF
TRBV2	-	TRBJ1-5	few	TGTGCCAGCAGTGACGACGGCAATCAGCCCCAGCATTTT	CASSDDGNQPQHF
TRBV9	-	TRBJ2-3	once	TGTGCCAGCAGCTCCAGAGGGGGAGCGGGGTATACGCAGTATTTT	CASSSRGGAGYTQYF
TRBV7-2	-	TRBJ2-7	-	TGTGCCAGCAGCTTAGACACGGGCTCCTACGAGCAGTACTTC	CASSLDTGSYEQYF
TRBV10-3	-	TRBJ2-7	-	TGTGCCATCAGTCCAAAAGAGGGGGGCATGTACGAGCAGTACTTC	CAISPKEGGMYEQYF